This entry lists 20 T cell receptor beta chains sequenced from one sample in a study of T cells in Graves' hyperthyroidism and ophthalmopathy. The source material, RNA transcripts, was used to amplify TCR beta CDR3 regions. A first-round RT-PCR of the TCR CDR3 used the HTBI primer set. TCRdb re-analysed the multiplex PCR reads in MiXCR, keeping a single row per CDR3 protein. The sample yields 700,000 or so distinct CDR3 sequences, around 15% seen once. What was sequenced was blood. Receptor source: a woman between 45 and 60 years old with Graves' ophthalmopathy.

This clonotype was picked up a small number of times. The chain links TRBV7-9 to TRBJ2-7; perhaps TRBD1 as D (5 bases). Per the germline V gene, CDR1 is SEHNR and CDR2 is FQNEAQ (reference sequence). With 0 bases removed from V and 3 bases from J, the gap between germline ends came to 18 bases. The CDR3 is 17 residues long. CDR3: CASSLALSGSYFYEQYF. CDR3 sequence (DNA): TGTGCCAGCAGCTTAGCGCTCTCAGGGTCTTACTTCTACGAGCAGTACTTC. The full variable domain, in which reference TRBV7-9 and TRBJ2-7 provide the parts outside the CDR3, is DTGVSQNPRHKITKRGQNVTFRCDPISEHNRLYWYRQTLGQGPEFLTYFQNEAQLEKSRLLSDRFSAERPKGSFSTLEIQRTEQGDSAMYLCASSLALSGSYFYEQYFGPGTRLTVT.

In this sample, this clonotype turned up many times. The chain joins TRBV28 to TRBJ2-5, with TRBD1 matching over 7 bases. The J segment lost 3 bases and the V segment lost 2 bases, leaving 9 bases of the junction unmatched. The CDR3 sequence is 16 residues long. From germline, CDR1 is MDHEN and CDR2 SYDVKM. CDR3 region: CASSLVQQGLEETQYF. Written as DNA, the CDR3 is TGTGCCAGCAGTTTAGTTCAACAGGGGTTGGAAGAGACCCAGTACTTC.

The rearrangement uses TRBV3-1 and TRBJ2-1; D not certain. The V and J ends lost 1 base and 9 bases respectively, with 7 bases between them. The CDR3 loop spans 12 amino acids. Germline V gives CDR1 LGHDT, CDR2 YNNKEL (reference sequence). The CDR3 sequence: CASSQAVGEQFF. The CDR3 DNA is TGTGCCAGCAGCCAAGCGGTCGGTGAGCAGTTCTTC.

This clonotype appeared many times. The chain carries TRBV7-9 and TRBJ2-6; D may be TRBD1 (5 bases). This CDR3 is 15 amino acids long. The V and J ends lost 5 bases and 0 bases respectively, with 8 bases between them. Germline values: CDR1 SEHNR, CDR2 FQNEAQ (reference sequence). CDR3 region: CASSTGASGANVLTF. The CDR3 nucleotides are TGTGCCAGCAGCACAGGTGCCTCTGGGGCCAACGTCCTGACTTTC.

This clonotype was recorded many times. V usage is TRBV28 and J usage is TRBJ1-2; TRBD1 matches at 8 bases. The CDR3 is made up of 14 amino acids. Per germline, CDR1 MDHEN and CDR2 SYDVKM. The V and J ends lost 5 bases and 8 bases, in that order; junction bases with no gene match: 10. The CDR3 region is CASSTSDRGGGYTF. The CDR3 bases are TGTGCCAGCAGTACATCTGACAGGGGCGGCGGCTACACCTTC.

The genes are TRBV5-1 and TRBJ1-2, with 9 nucleotides matching TRBD1. With 2 bases clipped from V and 7 bases from J, the junction kept 9 bases outside the gene matches. The CDR3 is 15 amino acids. The germline V gene encodes CDR1 SGHRS and CDR2 YFSETQ. CDR3 nucleotide sequence: TGCGCCAGCAGCTTTGGGGACAGGGATCCCCCTGGCTACACCTTC. As protein: CASSFGDRDPPGYTF.

CDR3 DNA: TGTGCCAGCAGTTCTAGCACTTACATTCAGTACTTC. Protein product: CASSSSTYIQYF. The chain has TRBV28 and TRBJ2-4, with D possibly TRBD2 on 5 matching bases. The CDR3 extends over 12 amino acids. Germline V gives CDR1 MDHEN, CDR2 SYDVKM. V lost 4 bases and J lost 8, with 9 bases in between.

This clonotype was seen ten or more times. CDR3 coding DNA: TGCGCCAGCAGCTCGCAGGGGCTAGAGGGGGCCAACGTCCTGACTTTC. Encoded protein: CASSSQGLEGANVLTF. V and J are TRBV5-1 and TRBJ2-6, with D perhaps matching TRBD1 (6 bases). Germline assignment: CDR1 SGHRS and CDR2 YFSETQ. CDR3 size: 16 residues. Trimming stripped 3 bases from V and 4 bases from J, with 14 bases between.

This clonotype was counted a single time. It may be a read error: a sequence one base away is much more abundant. This sequence joins TRBV29-1 and TRBJ1-4, with a weak D call TRBD1 (6 bases). The germline V gene has CDR1 SQVTM and CDR2 ANQGSEA. Between the trimmed V and J ends, which lost 7 bases and 0 bases, there was a span of 18 bases. CDR3 length: 16 amino acids. The CDR3 DNA reads TGCAGCGCCAAAACGGGGGGGGCCGCAACTAATGAAAAACTGTTTTTT. It is translated as CSAKTGGAATNEKLFF.

This clonotype has a count of ten or more. V usage is TRBV7-3 and J usage is TRBJ2-3; 9 nucleotides agree with TRBD2. The CDR3 loop spans 15 amino acids. Germline CDR1 reads SGHTA; CDR2 reads FQGTGA. V lost 2 bases to trimming and J lost 4 bases; unmatched junction nucleotides: 4. CDR3 in DNA: TGTGCCAGCAGCTTAGCGGGAGGGCCATCAGATACGCAGTATTTT. This gives the protein CASSLAGGPSDTQYF.

The rearrangement joins TRBV4-3 to TRBJ2-1, with 11 positions matching TRBD2. CDR1 is LGHNA and CDR2 is YSLEER in the germline V gene. This CDR3 comprises 17 residues. The J segment lost 7 bases and the V segment lost 3 bases, leaving 11 bases of the junction unmatched. The CDR3, as DNA: TGCGCCAGCAGCCAGAGATTAGCGGGAGGGGGTTGGAATGAGCAGTTCTTC. Translation gives CASSQRLAGGGWNEQFF.

This clonotype was recorded at least ten times. The J gene is TRBJ1-2, the V gene TRBV24-1; D may be TRBD1 (5 bases). The CDR3 has 13 residues. V shed 1 base and J shed 5 bases, with 7 bases lying between them. Germline V CDR1 and CDR2: KGHDR, SFDVKD. CDR3 nucleotide sequence: TGTGCCACCAGTGATTTTTCAGGGTATGGCTACACCTTC. This gives the protein CATSDFSGYGYTF.

This rearrangement joins TRBV19 to TRBJ1-1; 8 positions agree with TRBD1. From germline, CDR1 is LNHDA and CDR2 SQIVND (reference sequence). The CDR3 is 14 amino acids. Losses at the gene ends were 7 bases for V and 5 bases for J; bases not matched to a gene: 9. The CDR3 DNA reads TGTGCCAGTAACGGACAGGGCTTGAGTACTGAAGCTTTCTTT. This codes for CASNGQGLSTEAFF.

Ten or more counts support this clonotype. A junction boundary mismatches the germline segment, possibly from a read error. The chain is built from TRBV12-3 or TRBV12-4 and TRBJ2-3; 9 bases map to TRBD1. This CDR3 has 14 residues. DNA for the CDR3: TGTGCCAACAGTCCGGGACAGGGAATGGATACGCAGTATTTT. Amino acids: CANSPGQGMDTQYF.

The V and J genes are TRBV2 and TRBJ1-1; D is possibly TRBD1 (5 bases). Trimming removed 7 bases at V and 4 bases at J, with 16 bases between. Germline V CDR1 and CDR2: SNHLY, FYNNEI. The CDR3 consists of 14 residues. CDR3 DNA: TGTGCCAGCACCCAACAGGAAGGGGTCACTGAAGCTTTCTTT. It translates to CASTQQEGVTEAFF. Full variable domain (remainder filled in from reference TRBV2 and TRBJ1-1): EPEVTQTPSHQVTQMGQEVILRCVPISNHLYFYWYRQILGQKVEFLVSFYNNEISEKSEIFDDQFSVERPDGSNFTLKIRSTKLEDSAMYFCASTQQEGVTEAFFGQGTRLTVV.

Ten or more counts support this clonotype. The chain recombines TRBV20-1 with TRBJ2-1, with 13 bases matching TRBD2. Germline values: CDR1 DFQATT, CDR2 SNEGSKA (reference sequence). The CDR3 spans 16 residues. V lost 2 bases and J lost 7; bases outside the gene matches: 8. The CDR3 DNA sequence: TGCAGTGCTAGATCCGGGACTAGCGGGACGAGGAATGAGCAGTTCTTC. Amino acid sequence: CSARSGTSGTRNEQFF.

This clonotype was detected ten times or more. The chain is built from TRBV20-1 and TRBJ2-3; tentatively, D is TRBD2 (5 bases). Germline lookup yields CDR1 DFQATT and CDR2 SNEGSKA (reference sequence). V lost 5 bases and J 5 bases, leaving 20 bases between the germline ends. The CDR3 is made up of 15 amino acids. The CDR3 loop is CSAGGGRLAGDTQYF. The CDR3 coding sequence is TGCAGTGCTGGCGGAGGTAGGCTAGCTGGAGATACGCAGTATTTT.

This clonotype came up a few times. V gene TRBV15 combines with J gene TRBJ1-2; perhaps TRBD1 as D (5 bases). CDR1 and CDR2 from the germline V gene are LNHNV and YYDKDF (reference sequence). V was cut by 0 bases and J by 4 bases, with 12 bases left in between. The CDR3 runs 15 residues. The CDR3 bases are TGTGCCACCAGCAGAGACGGGGCAAGCCTCTATGGCTACACCTTC. Encoded protein: CATSRDGASLYGYTF.

Ten or more counts support this clonotype. The V gene is TRBV19, the J gene TRBJ2-1; 7 positions match TRBD1. The CDR3 loop spans 14 amino acids. Germline CDR1 is LNHDA and CDR2 is SQIVND (reference sequence). V was pared by 10 bases and J by 3 bases, with 9 bases of the junction left unmatched. The CDR3 nucleotides read TGTGCCACCACAACCGGGACAGACTACAATGAGCAGTTCTTC. Translated: CATTTGTDYNEQFF.

The rearrangement uses TRBV9 and TRBJ2-2; 13 bases agree with TRBD2. J was trimmed by 0 bases and V by 5 bases; bases with no gene match: 10. CDR1 SGDLS and CDR2 YYNGEE come from the germline V gene. The CDR3 has 19 amino acids. The CDR3 sequence: CASRPRTSGRGSNTGELFF. CDR3 nucleotide sequence: TGTGCCAGCAGGCCCCGGACTAGCGGGAGAGGTTCGAACACCGGGGAGCTGTTTTTT.